What follows are 4 T cell receptor beta chains derived from one specimen sequenced in a study of tumor-infiltrating lymphocytes in primary liver carcinoma. Total RNA amounting to 450 to 500 ng was the source from which TCR beta cDNA was made with a constant-region primer. ARM-PCR was slightly modified, and three nested multiplex PCR rounds with it gave rise to the TCR beta libraries. Each of the first two PCR rounds ran approximately 11 cycles with TRBV1-TRBV30 forward and C-beta reverse primers. TCRdb reprocessed the multiplex PCR reads via MiXCR and lists one record per CDR3 protein. The sample has roughly 330,000 distinct CDR3 sequences; about 65% are singletons. Germline DNA was also extracted, while the blood RNA originated from unsorted whole blood. Material: peripheral blood. The receptors derive from a man in his forties or fifties with primary liver carcinoma and hepatitis B virus infection.

The chain uses TRBV29-1 and TRBJ2-5, with 9 bases identical to TRBD2. The junction had 11 bases not matched to a gene; V was cut back by 6 bases and J by 6 bases. The CDR3 runs 14 residues. In germline, CDR1 is SQVTM, CDR2 ANQGSEA. The CDR3 DNA sequence: TGCAGCGTCAGCCAAGCGGGAGGCCTCCAGACCCAGTACTTC. Its protein is CSVSQAGGLQTQYF.

This clonotype is a singleton in its sample. The rearrangement uses TRBV12-3 or TRBV12-4 and TRBJ1-2, with TRBD1 as a possible D gene (5 bases). CDR3 length equals 12 residues. Trimming removed 4 bases at V and 4 bases at J, with 7 bases between. The chain's CDR3 is CASSSTVYGYTF. In DNA, the CDR3 is TGTGCCAGCAGTTCGACAGTCTATGGCTACACCTTC.

Concerning this clonotype: At one end the junction does not follow the germline gene, possibly because of a read error. This chain joins TRBV11-2 and TRBJ2-7; possibly TRBD1 for D (6 bases). The germline CDR1 and CDR2 sequences are SGHAT and FQNNGV. This CDR3 spans 14 amino acids. CDR3 amino acids: CVSSSRGNHYEQYF. In DNA form, the CDR3 reads TGTGTCAGCAGCTCGAGGGGGAACCACTACGAGCAATACTTC.

This clonotype was seen at least ten times. The V and J genes are TRBV6-2 or TRBV6-3 and TRBJ2-7; 9 nucleotides agree with TRBD1. The V and J ends lost 2 bases and 3 bases, in that order; junction bases with no gene match: 8. The CDR3 contains 16 residues. Germline V gene data show CDR1 as MNHEY and CDR2 as SVGEGT. The chain's CDR3 is CASSYLRTGEVYEQYF. DNA of the CDR3: TGTGCCAGCAGTTACCTAAGGACAGGGGAGGTCTACGAGCAGTACTTC.